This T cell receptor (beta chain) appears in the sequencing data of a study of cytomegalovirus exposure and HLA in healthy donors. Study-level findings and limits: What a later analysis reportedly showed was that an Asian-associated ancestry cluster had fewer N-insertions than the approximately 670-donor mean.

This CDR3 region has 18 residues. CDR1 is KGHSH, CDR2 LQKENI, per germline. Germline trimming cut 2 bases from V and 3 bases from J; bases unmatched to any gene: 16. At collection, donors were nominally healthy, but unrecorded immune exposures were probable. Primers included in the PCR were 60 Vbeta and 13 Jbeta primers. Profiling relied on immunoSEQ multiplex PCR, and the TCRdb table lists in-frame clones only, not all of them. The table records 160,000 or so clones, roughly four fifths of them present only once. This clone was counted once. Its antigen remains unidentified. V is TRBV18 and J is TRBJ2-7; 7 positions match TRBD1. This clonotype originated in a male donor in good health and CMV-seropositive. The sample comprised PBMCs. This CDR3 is CASSPGTETYTAFYEQYF. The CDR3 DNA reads TGTGCCAGCTCACCAGGGACAGAAACGTATACCGCATTCTACGAGCAGTACTTC.